This passage covers 23 T cell receptor beta chains from one sample sequenced in a study of T cells in Graves' hyperthyroidism and ophthalmopathy. TCR beta CDR3 region amplification was performed from RNA transcripts. First-round RT-PCR targeting the TCR CDR3 was performed with the HTBI primer set. One entry per CDR3 protein results from TCRdb running MiXCR on the multiplex PCR reads. Of about 520,000 distinct CDR3 sequences listed, approximately 24% are singletons. Material: blood. All receptors derive from a woman between 25 and 40 years old with Graves' ophthalmopathy.

This clonotype was seen ten or more times. This chain links TRBV28 with TRBJ2-2, with TRBD2 matching 14 bases. The CDR3 is 17 residues long. Germline V gene lookup returns CDR1 MDHEN and CDR2 SYDVKM. V shed 4 bases, J shed 2 bases, and the junction held 3 bases outside the gene matches. The CDR3 nucleotides are TGTGCCAGCAGTTCGGGACTAGCGGGGGATAACACCGGGGAGCTGTTTTTT. Amino acid sequence: CASSSGLAGDNTGELFF.

This clonotype showed up just a few times. This CDR3 is CASSLAGEANVLTF. The CDR3 coding sequence is TGTGCCAGCAGTTTAGCAGGGGAGGCCAACGTCCTGACTTTC. The chain joins TRBV12-3 or TRBV12-4 to TRBJ2-6; D possibly corresponds to TRBD1 (5 bases). This CDR3 comprises 14 residues. The germline V and J ends were trimmed by 0 bases and 6 bases, with 6 bases remaining between them.

This clonotype was observed many times. The chain joins TRBV5-1 to TRBJ2-7, with D perhaps being TRBD1 or TRBD2 (6 bases each). The CDR3 is 14 amino acids. The germline V gene has CDR1 SGHRS and CDR2 YFSETQ. V gave up 4 bases and J gave up 7 bases, with 18 bases separating them. For the CDR3, the DNA is TGCGCCAGCAGCGTTTCCGGGGGCCGGCCTGAGCAGTACTTC. It specifies CASSVSGGRPEQYF.

The table lists this clonotype with many counts. V usage is TRBV4-1 and J usage is TRBJ1-2, with a tentative D call TRBD1 (5 bases). CDR1 is MGHRA and CDR2 is YSYEKL in the germline V gene. The CDR3 spans 18 residues. V lost 6 bases and J lost 1, with 24 bases in between. The CDR3 here is CASRQLNFGQDFNYGYTF. In nucleotides, the CDR3 is TGCGCCAGCAGGCAACTAAACTTCGGACAAGACTTTAACTATGGCTACACCTTC.

This clonotype has just a few counts. This rearrangement joins TRBV2 to TRBJ1-1; TRBD1 matches at 9 bases. This CDR3 contains 14 residues. Germline V gene sequence: CDR1 SNHLY, CDR2 FYNNEI. The V gene end was trimmed by 5 bases and the J gene end by 5 bases; junction bases not matched to a gene: 6. The CDR3 DNA is TGTGCCAGCAGTTCTGACAGGGGGAGGACTGAAGCTTTCTTT. It yields the protein CASSSDRGRTEAFF.

This chain joins TRBV9 and TRBJ1-2; D gene unclear. The ends were cut back, 9 bases at V and 8 bases at J, with 23 bases in the middle. Looked up from germline, CDR1 is SGDLS and CDR2 is YYNGEE. CDR3 length: 14 amino acids. CDR3: CATQAGEILTGYTF. As DNA, the CDR3 is TGTGCCACCCAGGCCGGAGAAATCCTGACGGGCTACACCTTC.

This clonotype was counted ten times or more. The rearrangement joins TRBV24-1 to TRBJ1-1; maybe TRBD1 (5 bases). The V gene's germline CDR1 is KGHDR and CDR2 SFDVKD. Deletions cut 4 bases from V and 9 bases from J, with 20 bases between. There are 15 residues in the CDR3. The CDR3 loop is CATSESDSSLGKAFF. The CDR3, as DNA: TGTGCCACCAGTGAATCCGACAGCAGCCTAGGGAAAGCTTTCTTT.

This clonotype was observed at least ten times. Since the CDR3 does not end with the conserved phenylalanine or tryptophan, this likely comes from a read error. The chain links TRBV2 to TRBJ1-1; D is undetermined. V gave up 4 bases and J gave up 1 base, with 4 bases separating them. The CDR3 is made up of 12 amino acids. Germline CDR1 and CDR2: SNHLY and FYNNEI. The CDR3 loop reads CASSAANTEAFS. In DNA form, the CDR3 reads TGTGCCAGCAGTGCCGCGAACACTGAAGCTTTCTCT.

This clonotype was observed a handful of times. The chain combines TRBV7-2 with TRBJ2-7; weak D call: TRBD2 (6 bases). CDR1 is SGHTA and CDR2 is FQGNSA in the germline V gene. V lost 1 base to trimming and J lost 7 bases, with 17 bases between them. The CDR3 has 15 residues. CDR3 DNA sequence: TGTGCCAGCAGCTTAGGGAGACTAGTCCGGAGGGAGCAGTACTTC. It translates to CASSLGRLVRREQYF.

The table lists this clonotype with a count of one. J is TRBJ1-1 and V is TRBV2, with no clear D. The V end lost 1 base, the J end lost 3 bases, and 3 bases lay between the germline ends. The V gene's germline CDR1 is SNHLY and CDR2 FYNNEI. The CDR3 totals 12 residues. CDR3 amino acids: CASSEDHTEAFF. CDR3 DNA sequence: TGTGCCAGCAGTGAAGACCACACTGAAGCTTTCTTT. Looking up the rest from reference TRBV2 and TRBJ1-1 gives the full variable domain: EPEVTQTPSHQVTQMGQEVILRCVPISNHLYFYWYRQILGQKVEFLVSFYNNEISEKSEIFDDQFSVERPDGSNFTLKIRSTKLEDSAMYFCASSEDHTEAFFGQGTRLTVV.

CDR3 region: CASSTGVTLNYGYTF. In nucleotides, the CDR3 is TGTGCCAGCAGCACCGGGGTAACACTTAACTATGGCTACACCTTC. This chain joins TRBV7-2 and TRBJ1-2; D is uncertain. V lost 5 bases and J 1 base, leaving 14 bases between the germline ends. Germline CDR1 is SGHTA and CDR2 is FQGNSA. The CDR3 has 15 residues.

A note on this clonotype: A much more abundant neighbour one base away suggests this may be a read error. CDR3 sequence: CASSLEVGPTYEQYF. The CDR3, as DNA: TGTGCCAGCAGCTTAGAGGTGGGTCCTACCTACGAGCAGTACTTC. The genes are TRBV7-3 and TRBJ2-7; the D is unclear. Looked up from germline, CDR1 is SGHTA and CDR2 is FQGTGA. CDR3 size: 15 residues. V dropped 2 bases and J dropped 2 bases, with 13 bases sitting between them.

This clonotype was counted ten times or more. The chain has TRBV7-2 and TRBJ1-5; possibly TRBD1 for D (6 bases). There are 15 residues in the CDR3. Trimming removed 3 bases at V and 7 bases at J, with 16 bases between. The germline CDR1 and CDR2 sequences are SGHTA and FQGNSA. The CDR3 sequence: CASSFMTGVGQPQHF. The CDR3, as DNA: TGTGCCAGCAGCTTCATGACAGGAGTAGGGCAGCCCCAGCATTTT.

There are many counts of this clonotype. The chain recombines TRBV30 with TRBJ1-5; tentative D call: TRBD1 (6 bases). Germline V CDR1 and CDR2: GTSNPN, SVGIG (reference sequence). CDR3 length: 13 amino acids. Deletions cut 1 base from V and 5 bases from J, with 9 bases between. The CDR3 is CAWSGTAHQPQHF. The CDR3, as DNA: TGTGCCTGGAGTGGGACAGCGCATCAGCCCCAGCATTTT.

This clonotype was seen a handful of times. One junction end disagrees with the germline gene, perhaps due to a read error. Written as DNA, the CDR3 is TGTGCCAGCAGTTTGGACAGGGGGAACATTAAGTACTTC. Encoded protein: CASSLDRGNIKYF. This chain uses TRBV2 with TRBJ2-4, with TRBD1 identical over 10 bases. Germline V gene data show CDR1 as SNHLY and CDR2 as FYNNEI. The CDR3 totals 13 residues.

The chain employs TRBV12-3 or TRBV12-4 and TRBJ1-5, with unresolved D. V lost 3 bases to trimming and J lost 3 bases, with 6 bases between them. The CDR3 sequence is 13 residues long. DNA of the CDR3: TGTGCCAGCAGTTTCCAGTTCAATCAGCCCCAGCATTTT. It codes for CASSFQFNQPQHF.

The V call is TRBV7-2, the J call TRBJ1-2; D call uncertain. This CDR3 spans 14 amino acids. V was clipped by 5 bases and J by 0 bases, with 10 bases between them. Germline CDR1 SGHTA, CDR2 FQGNSA. CDR3 sequence reads: CASSPRTSNYGYTF. In DNA form, the CDR3 reads TGTGCCAGCAGCCCACGGACCTCTAACTATGGCTACACCTTC.

This clonotype was observed many times. The CDR3: CASSLRTGGVETQYF. The DNA for the CDR3 is TGTGCCAGCAGCCTTCGGACAGGGGGCGTGGAGACCCAGTACTTC. The chain recombines TRBV13 with TRBJ2-5; TRBD1 matches 11 bases. The trim removed 5 bases at V and 5 bases at J, leaving 7 bases unmatched. Germline values: CDR1 PRHDT, CDR2 FYEKMQ (reference sequence). This CDR3 has 15 amino acids.

The CDR3 region has the DNA TGTGCCTGGACAGGGGTAGGATATGGCTACACCTTC. As protein: CAWTGVGYGYTF. The chain is built from TRBV30 and TRBJ1-2; D perhaps matches TRBD1 (6 bases). Trimming stripped 4 bases from V and 5 bases from J, with 11 bases between. The CDR3 consists of 12 residues. Per germline, CDR1 GTSNPN and CDR2 SVGIG (reference sequence).

This clonotype came up many times. This chain links TRBV2 with TRBJ2-2, with TRBD1 matching 10 bases. The V segment lost 2 bases and the J segment 4 bases; nucleotides outside the gene matches: 4. Germline CDR1 reads SNHLY; CDR2 reads FYNNEI. The CDR3 covers 16 residues. The CDR3 loop is CASSEWGTGVTGELFF. In nucleotides, the CDR3 is TGTGCCAGCAGTGAATGGGGGACAGGGGTCACCGGGGAGCTGTTTTTT.

This clonotype occurred many times. The CDR3 DNA is TGCAGTGCTAGAGGGTCCGGGGAGCTGTTTTTT. It is translated as CSARGSGELFF. This chain connects TRBV20-1 to TRBJ2-2; no clear D gene. This CDR3 comprises 11 residues. The V and J ends lost 1 base and 6 bases respectively, with 3 bases between them. Germline V CDR1 and CDR2: DFQATT, SNEGSKA (reference sequence).

There are many counts of this clonotype. The V gene is TRBV20-1, the J gene TRBJ2-7; 8 bases fit TRBD2. The V gene's germline CDR1 is DFQATT and CDR2 SNEGSKA (reference sequence). V gave up 6 bases and J gave up 5 bases; unmatched junction bases: 9. This CDR3 comprises 13 residues. The CDR3 spells CSARPGLENEQYF. In DNA, the CDR3 is TGCAGTGCCCGACCGGGACTAGAGAACGAGCAGTACTTC.

J is TRBJ2-7 and V is TRBV7-9; no definite D call. V was pared by 5 bases and J by 4 bases, with 12 bases between. Germline CDR1 is SEHNR and CDR2 is FQNEAQ (reference sequence). This CDR3 has 13 residues. CDR3 protein: CASSRVESYEQYF. The CDR3 DNA reads as TGTGCCAGCAGCCGAGTCGAATCGTACGAGCAGTACTTC.